A single sample is the source of the 3 T cell receptor beta chains below, sequenced in a study of OX40 agonist ivuxolimab in advanced cancers. Produced via immunoSEQ multiplex PCR; TCRdb's table is partial and in-frame only. The table records around 87,000 clones, 90% to 95% of them present only once. The starting material was CD4+ or CD8+ T cells sorted from blood, obtained in a trial of the OX40 agonist ivuxolimab. These receptors were obtained from an adult with an advanced solid tumor such as melanoma, head and neck, liver or kidney cancer.

The chain has TRBV5-1 and TRBJ1-1, with D maybe TRBD1 (6 bases). V was cut by 4 bases and J by 8 bases, with 18 bases left in between. The CDR3 length is 14 residues. Germline CDR1 SGHRS, CDR2 YFSETQ. The CDR3 here is CASSPGGAPAEAFF. In DNA form, the CDR3 reads TGCGCCAGCAGCCCCGGGGGGGCTCCGGCAGAAGCTTTCTTT.

The chain recombines TRBV29-1 with TRBJ2-5; D perhaps matches TRBD2 (6 bases). The CDR3 is made up of 15 amino acids. Germline CDR1 reads SQVTM; CDR2 reads ANQGSEA. Trimming took 0 bases from V and 5 from J, leaving 16 bases between them. CDR3 protein: CSVEDGLSGDETQYF. The DNA for the CDR3 is TGCAGCGTTGAAGACGGACTATCCGGGGACGAGACCCAGTACTTC.

The CDR3 loop reads CASGQGPAKLFF. The DNA for the CDR3 is TGTGCCAGCGGACAGGGCCCTGCAAAACTGTTTTTT. This sequence joins TRBV19 and TRBJ1-4; 8 nucleotides agree with TRBD1. The CDR3 totals 12 residues. V gave up 9 bases and J gave up 10 bases; unmatched junction bases: 7. CDR1 and CDR2 (germline): LNHDA, SQIVND (reference sequence).